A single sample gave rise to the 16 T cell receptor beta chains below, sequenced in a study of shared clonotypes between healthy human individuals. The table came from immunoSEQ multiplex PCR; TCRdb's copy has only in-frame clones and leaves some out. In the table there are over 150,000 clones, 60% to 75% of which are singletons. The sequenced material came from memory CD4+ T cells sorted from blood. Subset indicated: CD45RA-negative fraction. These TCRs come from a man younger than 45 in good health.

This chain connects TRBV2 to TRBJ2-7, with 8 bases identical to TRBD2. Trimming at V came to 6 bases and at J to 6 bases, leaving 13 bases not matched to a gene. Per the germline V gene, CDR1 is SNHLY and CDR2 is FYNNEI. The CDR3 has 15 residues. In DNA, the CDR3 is TGTGCCAGCAGGCCCGGGACTAGTCACCTCTCCGAGCAGTACTTC. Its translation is CASRPGTSHLSEQYF.

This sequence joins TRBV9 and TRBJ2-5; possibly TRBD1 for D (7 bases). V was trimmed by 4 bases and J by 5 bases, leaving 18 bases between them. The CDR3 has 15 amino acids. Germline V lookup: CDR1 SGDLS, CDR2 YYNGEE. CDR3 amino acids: CASSSRQGGGETQYF. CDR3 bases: TGTGCCAGCAGCTCACGACAGGGTGGGGGGGAGACCCAGTACTTC.

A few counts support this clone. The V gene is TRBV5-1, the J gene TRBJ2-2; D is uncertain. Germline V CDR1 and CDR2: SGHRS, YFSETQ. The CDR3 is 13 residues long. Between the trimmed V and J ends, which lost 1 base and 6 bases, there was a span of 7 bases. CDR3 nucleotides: TGCGCCAGCAGCTTGTTCGACGCCGGGGAGCTGTTTTTT. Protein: CASSLFDAGELFF.

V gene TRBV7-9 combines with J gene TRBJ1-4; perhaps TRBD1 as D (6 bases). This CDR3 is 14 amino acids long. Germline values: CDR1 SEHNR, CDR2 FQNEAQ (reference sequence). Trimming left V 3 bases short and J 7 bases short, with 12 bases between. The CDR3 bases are TGTGCCAGCAGCTTTGGGGGCGCGGGTGAAAAACTGTTTTTT. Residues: CASSFGGAGEKLFF.

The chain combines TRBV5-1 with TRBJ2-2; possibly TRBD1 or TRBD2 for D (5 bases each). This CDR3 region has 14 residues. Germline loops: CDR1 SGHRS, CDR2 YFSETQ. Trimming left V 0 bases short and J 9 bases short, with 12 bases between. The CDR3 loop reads CASSLARGVRELFF. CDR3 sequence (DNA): TGCGCCAGCAGCTTGGCCCGGGGCGTGAGGGAGCTGTTTTTT.

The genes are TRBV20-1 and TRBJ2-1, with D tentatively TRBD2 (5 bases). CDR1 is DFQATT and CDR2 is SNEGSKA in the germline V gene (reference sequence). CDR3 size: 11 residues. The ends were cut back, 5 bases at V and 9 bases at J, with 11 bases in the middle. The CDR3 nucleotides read TGCAGTGCTGGACTCCGCAGTGAGCAGTTCTTC. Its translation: CSAGLRSEQFF.

The CDR3 sequence is CASSPPRDRGPDTQYF. The CDR3 nucleotides are TGTGCCAGCAGCCCTCCTCGGGACAGAGGACCAGATACGCAGTATTTT. The J gene is TRBJ2-3, the V gene TRBV7-6, with 7 bases fitting TRBD1. Germline V gives CDR1 SGHVS, CDR2 FNYEAQ. V was clipped by 5 bases and J by 4 bases; unmatched bases: 12. The CDR3 totals 16 residues.

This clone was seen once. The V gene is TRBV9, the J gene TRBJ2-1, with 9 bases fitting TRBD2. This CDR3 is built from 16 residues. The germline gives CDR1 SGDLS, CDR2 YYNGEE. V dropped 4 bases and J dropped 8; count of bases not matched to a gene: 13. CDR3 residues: CASSPRLAEQGDEQFF. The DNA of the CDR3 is TGTGCCAGCAGCCCCAGACTAGCGGAGCAGGGGGATGAGCAGTTCTTC.

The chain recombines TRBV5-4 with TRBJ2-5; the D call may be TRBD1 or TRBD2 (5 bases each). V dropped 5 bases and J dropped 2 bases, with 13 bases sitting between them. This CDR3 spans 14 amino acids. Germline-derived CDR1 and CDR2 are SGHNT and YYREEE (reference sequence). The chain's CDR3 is CASSRMGTQETQYF. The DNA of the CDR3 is TGTGCCAGCAGTAGGATGGGGACGCAAGAGACCCAGTACTTC.

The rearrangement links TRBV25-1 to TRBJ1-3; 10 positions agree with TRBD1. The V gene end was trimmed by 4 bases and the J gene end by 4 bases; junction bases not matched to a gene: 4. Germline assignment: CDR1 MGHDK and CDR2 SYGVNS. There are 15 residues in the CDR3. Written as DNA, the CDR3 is TGTGCCAGCAGTGCGACAGGGGGCGCCGGAAACACCATATATTTT. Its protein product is CASSATGGAGNTIYF.

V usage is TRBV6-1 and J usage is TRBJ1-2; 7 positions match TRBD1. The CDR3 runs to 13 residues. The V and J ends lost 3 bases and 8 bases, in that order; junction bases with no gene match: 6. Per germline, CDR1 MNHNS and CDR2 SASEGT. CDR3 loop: CASSDTGVGGYTF. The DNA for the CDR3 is TGTGCCAGCAGTGACACAGGGGTGGGAGGCTACACCTTC.

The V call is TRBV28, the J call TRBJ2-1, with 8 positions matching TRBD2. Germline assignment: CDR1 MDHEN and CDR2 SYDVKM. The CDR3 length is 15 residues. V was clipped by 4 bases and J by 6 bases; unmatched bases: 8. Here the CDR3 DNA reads TGTGCCAGCAGTTATACTGGGACTAGACCCAATGAGCAGTTCTTC. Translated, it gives CASSYTGTRPNEQFF.

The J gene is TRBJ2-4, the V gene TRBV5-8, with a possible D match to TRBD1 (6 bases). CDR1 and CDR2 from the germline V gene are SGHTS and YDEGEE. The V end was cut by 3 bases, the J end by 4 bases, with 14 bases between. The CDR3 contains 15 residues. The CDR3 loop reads CASSSSDRLKNIQYF. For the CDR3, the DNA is TGTGCCAGCAGCTCAAGTGACAGGCTGAAAAACATTCAGTACTTC.

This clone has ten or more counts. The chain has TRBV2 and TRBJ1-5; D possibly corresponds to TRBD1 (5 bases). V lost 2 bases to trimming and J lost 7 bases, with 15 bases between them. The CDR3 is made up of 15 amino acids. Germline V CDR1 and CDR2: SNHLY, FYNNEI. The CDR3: CASSERTTGSQPQHF. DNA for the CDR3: TGTGCCAGCAGTGAAAGAACTACAGGCTCGCAGCCCCAGCATTTT.

Here the CDR3 DNA reads TGTGCCATCAGTGGCGTGGCGGGACAGGGGTTCGGCTATGGCTACACCTTC. It encodes CAISGVAGQGFGYGYTF. The rearrangement joins TRBV10-3 to TRBJ1-2; TRBD1 matches at 10 bases. The junction had 12 bases not matched to a gene; V was cut back by 4 bases and J by 4 bases. The CDR3 extends over 17 amino acids. Germline V lookup: CDR1 ENHRY, CDR2 SYGVKD.

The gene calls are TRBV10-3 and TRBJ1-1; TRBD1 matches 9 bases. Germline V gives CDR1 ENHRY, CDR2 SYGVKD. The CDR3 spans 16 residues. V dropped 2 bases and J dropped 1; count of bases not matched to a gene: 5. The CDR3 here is CAISEPTGGPNTEAFF. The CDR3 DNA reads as TGTGCCATCAGTGAGCCGACAGGGGGACCGAACACTGAAGCTTTCTTT.